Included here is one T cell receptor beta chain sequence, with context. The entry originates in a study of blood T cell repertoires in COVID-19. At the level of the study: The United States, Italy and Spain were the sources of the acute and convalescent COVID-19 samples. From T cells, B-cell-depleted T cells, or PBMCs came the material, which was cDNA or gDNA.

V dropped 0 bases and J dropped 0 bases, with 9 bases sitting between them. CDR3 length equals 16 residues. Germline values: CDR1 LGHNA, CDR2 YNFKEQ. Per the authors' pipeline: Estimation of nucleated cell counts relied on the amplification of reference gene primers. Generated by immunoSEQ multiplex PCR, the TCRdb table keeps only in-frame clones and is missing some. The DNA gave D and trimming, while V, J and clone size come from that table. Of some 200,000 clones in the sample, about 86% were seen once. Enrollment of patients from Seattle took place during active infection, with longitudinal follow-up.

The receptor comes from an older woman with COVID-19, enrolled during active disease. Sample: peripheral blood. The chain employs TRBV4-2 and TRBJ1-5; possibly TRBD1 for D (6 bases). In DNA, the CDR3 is TGTGCCAGCAGCCAAGATGGGGGCAATAGCAATCAGCCCCAGCATTTT. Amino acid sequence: CASSQDGGNSNQPQHF.